The source of this T cell receptor (beta chain) is a study of response to subunit inactivated influenza vaccine. Broader study findings: Few new T cells, the authors suggested, are recruited by each seasonal influenza vaccination.

The V segment lost 6 bases and the J segment 4 bases; nucleotides outside the gene matches: 18. This CDR3 region has 17 residues. Looked up from germline, CDR1 is SGHKS and CDR2 is YYEKEE (reference sequence). TCRdb independently ran MiXCR on the RT-PCR reads; one entry per CDR3 protein. The sample records a few hundred thousand distinct CDR3 sequences, around 15% being singletons. With respect to this clonotype: The target antigen is unknown.

The genes are TRBV5-5 and TRBJ2-7, with 8 bases lining up with TRBD2. The sequence came from a man between 45 and 60 years old who received an inactivated influenza vaccine. Specimen: PBMCs from blood, collected 11 to 12 days after vaccination. The chain's CDR3 is CASTLSRPGLERYEQYF. CDR3 DNA: TGTGCCAGCACCTTATCCCGACCGGGACTAGAAAGGTACGAGCAGTACTTC.